This T cell receptor beta chain was sequenced in a study of a mutant IDH1 vaccine in newly diagnosed glioma. Study information: Most patients had received both radiotherapy and temozolomide, the prior options being radiotherapy, temozolomide, or both.

The germline V and J ends were trimmed by 6 bases and 6 bases, with 15 bases remaining between them. The CDR3 consists of 13 residues. Germline V lookup: CDR1 MGHDK, CDR2 SYGVNS. The data were produced by immunoSEQ multiplex PCR, yet TCRdb's version contains in-frame clones alone and is incomplete. In the table there are fewer than 45,000 clones, around 80% of which are singletons. Documented time point: baseline, week 1 (first vaccination visit). The treatment: pre-vaccination baseline after standard-of-care therapy. The donors had new WHO grade 3 or 4 astrocytomas; these were IDH1-mutant and ATRX-lost.

The rearrangement links TRBV25-1 to TRBJ2-7; no firm D call. Sequenced material: PBMCs, taken from a glioma patient treated with radiotherapy, temozolomide or both. The TCR sequence derives from a man aged 40-49 years with glioma. Some clones in this sample may be carry-over from other donors' samples. Here the CDR3 reads CASSTGPMGEQYF. In DNA form, the CDR3 reads TGTGCCAGCAGCACCGGGCCAATGGGCGAGCAGTACTTC.